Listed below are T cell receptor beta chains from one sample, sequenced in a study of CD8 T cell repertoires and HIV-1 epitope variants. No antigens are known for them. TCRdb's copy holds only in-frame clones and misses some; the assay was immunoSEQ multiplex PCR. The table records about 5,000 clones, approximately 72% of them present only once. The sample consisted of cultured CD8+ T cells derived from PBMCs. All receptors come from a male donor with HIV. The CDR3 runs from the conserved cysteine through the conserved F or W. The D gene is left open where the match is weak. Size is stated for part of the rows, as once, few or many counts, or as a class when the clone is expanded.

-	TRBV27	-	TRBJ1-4	CASSPLAAGSNEKLFF	TGTGCCAGCAGTCCCCTAGCGGCAGGGTCTAATGAAAAACTGTTTTTT
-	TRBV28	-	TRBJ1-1	CASSFTRWQGEAFF	TGTGCCAGCAGTTTCACGCGCTGGCAGGGTGAAGCTTTCTTT
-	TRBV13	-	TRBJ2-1	CASTLRLDNEQFF	TGTGCCAGCACCTTACGGTTGGACAATGAGCAGTTCTTC
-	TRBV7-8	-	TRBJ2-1	CASSLEAVEYSNEQFF	TGTGCCAGCAGCTTAGAGGCGGTAGAATATAGCAATGAGCAGTTCTTC
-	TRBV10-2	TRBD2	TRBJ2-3	CASSETLAGTDTQYF	TGCGCCAGCAGTGAAACGCTAGCGGGGACAGATACGCAGTATTTT
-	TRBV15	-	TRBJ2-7	CATSSLYRDEQYF	TGTGCCACCAGCAGCCTATACAGGGACGAGCAGTACTTC
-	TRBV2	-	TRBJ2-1	CASRGVHNEQFF	TGTGCCAGCAGGGGGGTCCACAATGAGCAGTTCTTC
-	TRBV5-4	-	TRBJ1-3	CASSLIEENTIYF	TGTGCCAGCAGCTTGATCGAGGAAAACACCATATATTTT
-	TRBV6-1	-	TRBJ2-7	CASSEQGPPYEQYF	TGTGCCAGCAGTGAACAGGGGCCCCCCTACGAGCAGTACTTC
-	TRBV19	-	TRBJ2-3	CASSMGHRADTQYF	TGTGCCAGTAGTATGGGGCACAGGGCAGATACGCAGTATTTT
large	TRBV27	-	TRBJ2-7	CASSLTSGTFAYEQYF	TGTGCCAGCAGCTTAACCTCAGGGACTTTCGCCTACGAGCAGTACTTC
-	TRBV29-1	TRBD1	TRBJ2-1	CSGTGGAGDNEQFF	TGCAGCGGGACAGGGGGCGCGGGGGACAATGAGCAGTTCTTC
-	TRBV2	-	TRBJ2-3	CASNGGRDADTQYF	TGTGCCAGCAATGGGGGGCGAGACGCAGATACGCAGTATTTT
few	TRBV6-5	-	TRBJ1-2	CASSYGGHGYTF	TGTGCCAGCAGTTACGGGGGGCATGGCTACACCTTC
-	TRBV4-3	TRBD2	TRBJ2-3	CASSQDLPSGGVTDTQYF	TGCGCCAGCAGCCAAGATCTCCCTAGCGGGGGGGTCACAGATACGCAGTATTTT
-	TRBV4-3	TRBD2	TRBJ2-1	CASSQDRGLAGGLPYNEQFF	TGCGCCAGCAGCCAAGATCGCGGACTAGCGGGGGGGCTTCCCTACAATGAGCAGTTCTTC
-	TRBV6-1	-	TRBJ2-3	CASSEARVGTDTQYF	TGTGCCAGCAGTGAAGCAAGGGTAGGCACAGATACGCAGTATTTT
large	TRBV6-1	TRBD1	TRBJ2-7	CASRQGASSYEQYF	TGTGCCAGCAGACAGGGGGCTTCCTCCTACGAGCAGTACTTC
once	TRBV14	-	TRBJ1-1	CASSQDFPGHTEAFF	TGTGCCAGCAGCCAAGATTTTCCAGGCCACACTGAAGCTTTCTTT
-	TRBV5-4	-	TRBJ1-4	CASSLRAQEKLFF	TGTGCCAGCAGCTTGCGTGCCCAGGAAAAACTGTTTTTT
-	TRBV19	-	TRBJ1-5	CASSSTGTSLQPQHF	TGTGCCAGTAGTAGTACCGGGACATCCCTTCAGCCCCAGCATTTT
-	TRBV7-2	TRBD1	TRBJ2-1	CASSPGDSDRDEQFF	TGTGCCAGCAGCCCGGGGGACTCGGACAGGGATGAGCAGTTCTTC
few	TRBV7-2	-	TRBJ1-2	CASSLGGGDGYTF	TGTGCCAGCAGCCTAGGGGGGGGAGATGGCTACACCTTC
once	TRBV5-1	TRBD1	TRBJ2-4	CASSPEKGTGSLAKNIQYF	TGCGCCAGCAGCCCGGAGAAAGGGACAGGGTCCTTAGCCAAAAACATTCAGTACTTC
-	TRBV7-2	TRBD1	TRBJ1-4	CASSSGQAIRGEKLFF	TGTGCCAGCAGCTCGGGACAGGCAATACGGGGTGAAAAACTGTTTTTT
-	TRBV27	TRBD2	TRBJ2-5	CASSTHSAGAGKTQYF	TGTGCCAGCAGTACACATTCGGCGGGAGCTGGAAAGACCCAGTACTTC
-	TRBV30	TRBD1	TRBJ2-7	CAWSLGQVGEQYF	TGTGCCTGGAGTTTGGGACAGGTCGGGGAGCAGTACTTC
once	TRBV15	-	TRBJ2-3	CATSRKISTDTQYF	TGTGCCACCAGCAGAAAAATTAGCACAGATACGCAGTATTTT
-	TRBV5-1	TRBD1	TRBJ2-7	CASSLLTGGPYEQYF	TGCGCCAGCAGCTTGCTCACAGGGGGACCCTACGAGCAGTACTTC
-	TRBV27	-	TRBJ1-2	CASSIDRNYGYTF	TGTGCCAGCAGTATAGACAGGAACTATGGCTACACCTTC
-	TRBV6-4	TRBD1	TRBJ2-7	CASSKTGVDYEQYF	TGTGCCAGCAGCAAGACAGGGGTTGACTACGAGCAGTACTTC
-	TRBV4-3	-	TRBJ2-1	CASSPINGGGGFNEQFF	TGCGCCAGCAGCCCCATAAATGGAGGGGGCGGGTTCAATGAGCAGTTCTTC
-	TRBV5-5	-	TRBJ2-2	CASSLSESTNTGELFF	TGTGCCAGCAGCTTGTCGGAGTCCACGAACACCGGGGAGCTGTTTTTT
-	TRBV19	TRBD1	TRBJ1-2	CASLDRGYGYTF	TGTGCCAGTCTGGACAGGGGCTATGGCTACACCTTC
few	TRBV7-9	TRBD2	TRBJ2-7	CASSPTSGIYEQYF	TGTGCCAGCAGCCCGACTAGCGGGATCTACGAGCAGTACTTC
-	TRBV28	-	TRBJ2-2	CASTSNTGELFF	TGTGCCAGCACAAGTAACACCGGGGAGCTGTTTTTT
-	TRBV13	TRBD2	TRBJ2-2	CASSLGWASGSTGELFF	TGTGCCAGCAGCTTAGGTTGGGCTAGCGGGAGCACCGGGGAGCTGTTTTTT
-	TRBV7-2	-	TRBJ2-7	CASSLAVTDSYEQYF	TGTGCCAGCAGCTTAGCGGTGACAGATTCCTACGAGCAGTACTTC
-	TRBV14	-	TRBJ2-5	CASSQGGLTGSETQYF	TGTGCCAGCAGCCAAGGAGGGCTAACGGGATCCGAGACCCAGTACTTC
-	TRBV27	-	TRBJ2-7	CASSIAQGYEQYF	TGTGCCAGCAGTATCGCACAGGGCTACGAGCAGTACTTC
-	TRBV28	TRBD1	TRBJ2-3	CASSLTMQGVTDTQYF	TGTGCCAGCAGTTTAACTATGCAGGGGGTTACAGATACGCAGTATTTT
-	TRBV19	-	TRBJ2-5	CASSPIDGETQYF	TGTGCCAGTAGCCCTATTGATGGAGAGACCCAGTACTTC
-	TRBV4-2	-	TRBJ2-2	CASSQDGRANTGELFF	TGTGCCAGCAGCCAAGATGGCAGGGCGAACACCGGGGAGCTGTTTTTT
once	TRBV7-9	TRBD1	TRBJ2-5	CASSPLPGQGEETQYF	TGTGCCAGCAGCCCCCTCCCGGGACAGGGAGAGGAGACCCAGTACTTC
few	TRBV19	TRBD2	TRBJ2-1	CASSITGGSYNEQFF	TGTGCCAGTAGTATTACGGGAGGCTCCTACAATGAGCAGTTCTTC